Listed below are T cell receptor beta chains from one sample, sequenced in a study of molecular identifiers for immune sequencing clone quantification. TCRdb used MiXCR to reprocess the PCR reads, holding one entry per CDR3 protein. The sample contains about 640,000 distinct CDR3 sequences, 15% to 20% of which appear only once. Sequenced input: naive CD8+ T cells from blood, with Jurkat cell RNA spiked in. The receptor set was obtained from a human donor in good health. Some libraries in this study had Jurkat cell RNA spiked in. Both conserved end residues are part of each CDR3.

V: TRBV6-5; CDR3: CASSPWITSYNEQFF
V: TRBV7-6; CDR3: CASSPEREGLNEQFF
V: TRBV6-5; CDR3: CASSSGTPSTYEQYF
V: TRBV6-2/TRBV6-3; CDR3: CASSYVYNEQFF
V: TRBV11-2; CDR3: CASSYRGQGTDTQYF
V: TRBV10-3; CDR3: CAISDHRASAPETQYF
V: TRBV7-2; CDR3: CASSPIRHKNTEAFF
V: TRBV5-6; CDR3: CASSPVGTPSQYF
V: TRBV7-8; CDR3: CASSLLEDSSEQYF
V: TRBV13; CDR3: CASSRLGQGYTEAFF
V: TRBV12-3/TRBV12-4; CDR3: CASSRPGLAGGPSYEQYF
V: TRBV30; CDR3: CAWSAEHSNQPQHF
V: TRBV12-3/TRBV12-4; CDR3: CASSFGLGQTTDTQYF
V: TRBV7-2; CDR3: CASSLELLGSYEQYF
V: TRBV20-1; CDR3: CSSRGAAKNIQYF
V: TRBV6-5; CDR3: CASRTGGMGRLSGNIIYF
V: TRBV29-1; CDR3: CSVLRDSTEAFF